Following are 5 T cell receptor beta chains from one sample sequenced in a study of beta chain features in type 1 diabetes. The antigens these receptors bind are not known. Reverse transcribing all isolated RNA meant expressed TCRB transcripts were sequenced. TCRdb keeps only in-frame clones here, not all; method: immunoSEQ multiplex PCR. Of under 400,000 clones listed, about 12% are singletons. Study observations and caveats: Type 1 diabetes patients had TCRB CDR3s that were shorter (moderately but significantly so) in all four CD4+ subsets.

Sequencing was done on a sample of naive CD4+ T cells from blood. The receptors derive from a woman in her late teens or twenties with type 1 diabetes.

The chain is built from TRBV5-1 and TRBJ2-7; D is undetermined. The CDR3 has 13 amino acids. The germline V gene encodes CDR1 SGHRS and CDR2 YFSETQ. V was cut by 4 bases and J by 1 base, with 9 bases left in between. The CDR3 here is CASSRYTSYEQYF. The CDR3 nucleotides are TGCGCCAGCAGCCGATATACTTCCTACGAGCAGTACTTC. The full variable domain, rest sourced from reference TRBV5-1 and TRBJ2-7, is KAGVTQTPRYLIKTRGQQVTLSCSPISGHRSVSWYQQTPGQGLQFLFEYFSETQRNKGNFPGRFSGRQFSNSRSEMNVSTLELGDSALYLCASSRYTSYEQYFGPGTRLTVT.

In its sample, this clone was seen a few times. V usage is TRBV7-7 and J usage is TRBJ2-3; the match to TRBD2 covers 7 bases. Germline V lookup: CDR1 SSHAT, CDR2 FNYEAQ (reference sequence). J was trimmed by 3 bases and V by 2 bases; bases with no gene match: 5. The CDR3 has 15 amino acids. CDR3 sequence (DNA): TGTGCCAGCAGCTTACAGCGGGGAGCGACAGATACGCAGTATTTT. Its translation: CASSLQRGATDTQYF.

The chain employs TRBV7-9 and TRBJ1-1, with D possibly being TRBD1 (5 bases). Germline CDR1 and CDR2: SEHNR and FQNEAQ (reference sequence). V was shortened by 7 bases and J by 4 bases, with 22 bases between the two germline ends. The CDR3 is 16 amino acids. The DNA of the CDR3 is TGTGCCAGCACCCTTAGGGGCCGTGGGGGGGGCACTGAAGCTTTCTTT. Amino acid sequence: CASTLRGRGGGTEAFF.

The CDR3 spells CASSGTGSGEPQHF. CDR3 in DNA: TGTGCCAGCAGTGGGACAGGTTCCGGTGAGCCCCAGCATTTT. The chain recombines TRBV6-1 with TRBJ1-5, with 7 positions matching TRBD1. Germline loops: CDR1 MNHNS, CDR2 SASEGT. This CDR3 contains 14 residues. V was clipped by 4 bases and J by 8 bases; unmatched bases: 8.

The sample holds a few counts of this clone. The J gene is TRBJ1-5, the V gene TRBV4-3; D gene uncertain. From germline, CDR1 is LGHNA and CDR2 YSLEER. V lost 1 base and J lost 6, with 7 bases in between. This CDR3 is built from 13 residues. CDR3 sequence (DNA): TGCGCCAGCAGCCAAGGATTCGGTCAGCCCCAGCATTTT. This encodes CASSQGFGQPQHF.